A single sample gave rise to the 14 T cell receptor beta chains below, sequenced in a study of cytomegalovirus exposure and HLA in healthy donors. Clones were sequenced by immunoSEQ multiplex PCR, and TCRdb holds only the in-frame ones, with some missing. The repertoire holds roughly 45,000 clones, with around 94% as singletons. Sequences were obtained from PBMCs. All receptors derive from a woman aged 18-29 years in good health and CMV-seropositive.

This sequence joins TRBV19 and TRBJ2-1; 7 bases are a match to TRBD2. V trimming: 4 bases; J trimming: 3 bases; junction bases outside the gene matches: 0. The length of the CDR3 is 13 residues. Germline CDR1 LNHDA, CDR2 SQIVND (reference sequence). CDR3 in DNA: TGTGCCAGTAGTAGGACTAGCTACAATGAGCAGTTCTTC. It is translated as CASSRTSYNEQFF.

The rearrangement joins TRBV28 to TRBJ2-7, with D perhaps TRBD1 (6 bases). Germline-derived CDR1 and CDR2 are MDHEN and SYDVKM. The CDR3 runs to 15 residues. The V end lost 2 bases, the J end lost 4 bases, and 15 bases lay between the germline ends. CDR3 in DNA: TGTGCCAGCAGTTTAGGACAGTTTCCGAGTTACGAGCAGTACTTC. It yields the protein CASSLGQFPSYEQYF. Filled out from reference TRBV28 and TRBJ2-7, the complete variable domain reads DVKVTQSSRYLVKRTGEKVFLECVQDMDHENMFWYRQDPGLGLRLIYFSYDVKMKEKGDIPEGYSVSREKKERFSLILESASTNQTSMYLCASSLGQFPSYEQYFGPGTRLTVT.

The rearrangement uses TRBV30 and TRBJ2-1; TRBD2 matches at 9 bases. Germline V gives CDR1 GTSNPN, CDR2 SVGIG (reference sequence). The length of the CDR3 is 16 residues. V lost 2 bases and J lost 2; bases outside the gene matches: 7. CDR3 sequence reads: CAWSRISGSPYNEQFF. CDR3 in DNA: TGTGCCTGGAGTCGGATTAGCGGGAGCCCCTACAATGAGCAGTTCTTC.

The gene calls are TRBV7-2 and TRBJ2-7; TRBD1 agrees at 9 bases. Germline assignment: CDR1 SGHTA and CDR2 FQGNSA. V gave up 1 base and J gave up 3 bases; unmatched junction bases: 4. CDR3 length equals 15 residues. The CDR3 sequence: CASSLVRQGDYEQYF. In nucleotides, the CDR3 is TGTGCCAGCAGCTTAGTGAGACAGGGGGACTACGAGCAGTACTTC.

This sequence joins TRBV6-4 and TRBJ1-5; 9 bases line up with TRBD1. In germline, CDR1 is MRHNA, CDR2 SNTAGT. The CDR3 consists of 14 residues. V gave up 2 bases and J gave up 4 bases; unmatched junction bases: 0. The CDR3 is CASSDGQGNQPQHF. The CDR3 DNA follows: TGTGCCAGCAGTGACGGACAGGGGAATCAGCCCCAGCATTTT.

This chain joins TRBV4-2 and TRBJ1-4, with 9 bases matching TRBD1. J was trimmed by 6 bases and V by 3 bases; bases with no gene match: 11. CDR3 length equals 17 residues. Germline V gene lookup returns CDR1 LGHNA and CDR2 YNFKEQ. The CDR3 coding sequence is TGTGCCAGCAGCCAGACCGGACAGGGGACGCTTTATGAAAAACTGTTTTTT. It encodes CASSQTGQGTLYEKLFF.

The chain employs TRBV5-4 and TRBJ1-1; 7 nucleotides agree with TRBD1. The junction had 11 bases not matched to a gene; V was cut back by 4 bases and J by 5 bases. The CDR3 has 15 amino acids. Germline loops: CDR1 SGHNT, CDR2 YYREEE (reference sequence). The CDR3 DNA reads TGTGCCAGCAGCCCAGCAAGGGGGCCTGGGACTGAAGCTTTCTTT. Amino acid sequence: CASSPARGPGTEAFF.

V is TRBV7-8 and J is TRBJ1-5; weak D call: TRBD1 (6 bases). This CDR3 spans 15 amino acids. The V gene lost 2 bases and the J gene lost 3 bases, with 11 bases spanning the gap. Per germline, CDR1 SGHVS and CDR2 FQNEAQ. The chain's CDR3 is CASSLRGQNNQPQHF. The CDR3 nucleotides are TGTGCCAGCAGCTTAAGAGGACAGAACAATCAGCCCCAGCATTTT.

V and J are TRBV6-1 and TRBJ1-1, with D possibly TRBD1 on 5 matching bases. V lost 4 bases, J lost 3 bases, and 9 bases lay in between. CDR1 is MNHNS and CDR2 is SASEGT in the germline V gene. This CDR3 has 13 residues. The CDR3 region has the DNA TGTGCCAGCAGTGGCAAGGGGTACACTGAAGCTTTCTTT. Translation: CASSGKGYTEAFF.

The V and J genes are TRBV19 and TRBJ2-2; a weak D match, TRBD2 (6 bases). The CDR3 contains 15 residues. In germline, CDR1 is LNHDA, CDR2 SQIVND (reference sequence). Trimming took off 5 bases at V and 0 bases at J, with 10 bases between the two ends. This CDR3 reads CASSLGGTNTGELFF. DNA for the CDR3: TGTGCCAGTAGTCTCGGAGGGACGAACACCGGGGAGCTGTTTTTT.

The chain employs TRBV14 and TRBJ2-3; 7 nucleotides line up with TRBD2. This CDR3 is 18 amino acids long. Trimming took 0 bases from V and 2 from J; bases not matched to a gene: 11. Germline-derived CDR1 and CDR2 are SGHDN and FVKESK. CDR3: CASSQETGRGLLTDTQYF. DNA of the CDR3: TGTGCCAGCAGCCAAGAAACTGGGAGGGGACTTCTCACAGATACGCAGTATTTT.

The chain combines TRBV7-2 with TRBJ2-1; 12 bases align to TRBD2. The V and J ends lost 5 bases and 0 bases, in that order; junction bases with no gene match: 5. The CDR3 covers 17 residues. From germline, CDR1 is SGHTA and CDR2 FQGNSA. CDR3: CASSRGTSGFSYNEQFF. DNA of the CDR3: TGTGCCAGCAGCCGAGGGACTAGCGGGTTCTCCTACAATGAGCAGTTCTTC.

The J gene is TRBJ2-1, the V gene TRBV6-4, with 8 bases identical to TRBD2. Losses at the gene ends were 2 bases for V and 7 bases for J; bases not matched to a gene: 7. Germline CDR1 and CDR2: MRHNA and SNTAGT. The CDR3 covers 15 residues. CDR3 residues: CASSDPGLEVNEQFF. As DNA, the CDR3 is TGTGCCAGCAGTGACCCGGGACTAGAGGTGAATGAGCAGTTCTTC.

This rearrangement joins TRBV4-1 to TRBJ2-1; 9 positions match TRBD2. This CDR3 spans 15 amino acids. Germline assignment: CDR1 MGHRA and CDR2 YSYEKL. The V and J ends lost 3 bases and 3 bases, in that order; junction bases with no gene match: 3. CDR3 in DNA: TGCGCCAGCAGCCAGCCGACTAGCGGCTACAATGAGCAGTTCTTC. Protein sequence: CASSQPTSGYNEQFF.